The 32 T cell receptor beta chains reported below all come from one sample, sequenced in a study of blood T cell repertoires in COVID-19. Using immunoSEQ multiplex PCR, the repertoire was profiled, and TCRdb retains in-frame clones only, with some absent. The sample carries 250,000 to 400,000 clones, roughly 90% recorded once. Sequenced material: peripheral blood. The source is a woman in her 30s with COVID-19, enrolled during active disease.

The chain uses TRBV6-6 and TRBJ1-2; 9 bases are shared with TRBD1. In germline, CDR1 is MNHNY, CDR2 SVGAGI (reference sequence). The CDR3 spans 14 residues. V shed 7 bases, J shed 7 bases, and the junction held 10 bases outside the gene matches. CDR3 nucleotide sequence: TGTGCCAGCAAGAGAACCCGGGACAGGGCTGGCTACACCTTC. Encoded protein: CASKRTRDRAGYTF.

The V gene is TRBV3-1 (or the pseudogene TRBV3-2), the J gene TRBJ2-5; a weak D match, TRBD2 (5 bases). The CDR3 loop spans 16 amino acids. V was cut by 0 bases and J by 5 bases, with 16 bases left in between. Germline lookup yields CDR1 LGHDT and CDR2 YNNKEL (reference sequence). The chain's CDR3 is CASSQDLSGNGETQYF. The CDR3 DNA follows: TGTGCCAGCAGCCAAGATCTTTCCGGGAACGGGGAGACCCAGTACTTC.

This clone was recorded a few times. The chain's CDR3 is CASSLAILGTGAGQPQHF. The CDR3 nucleotides read TGTGCCAGCAGCTTAGCGATTTTGGGGACAGGGGCAGGACAGCCCCAGCATTTT. The gene calls are TRBV7-2 and TRBJ1-5; 10 nucleotides align to TRBD1. Germline trimming cut 0 bases from V and 7 bases from J; bases unmatched to any gene: 12. Germline CDR1 is SGHTA and CDR2 is FQGNSA. There are 18 residues in the CDR3.

This chain links TRBV5-4 with TRBJ2-2, with TRBD2 as a possible D gene (6 bases). The CDR3 extends over 14 amino acids. The ends were cut back, 3 bases at V and 1 base at J, with 7 bases in the middle. Germline CDR1 reads SGHNT; CDR2 reads YYREEE (reference sequence). In DNA, the CDR3 is TGTGCCAGCAGCTCGACTAGGAACACCGGGGAGCTGTTTTTT. It encodes CASSSTRNTGELFF.

The rearrangement uses TRBV9 and TRBJ2-7; 11 positions agree with TRBD1. Germline values: CDR1 SGDLS, CDR2 YYNGEE. The CDR3 extends over 15 amino acids. J lost 3 bases, V lost 2 bases, and 4 bases had no gene match. The CDR3 reads CASSVGQGAYYEQYF. In DNA form, the CDR3 reads TGTGCCAGCAGCGTCGGACAGGGGGCCTACTACGAGCAGTACTTC.

V usage is TRBV19 and J usage is TRBJ1-2; TRBD1 might be the D (5 bases). The CDR3 runs to 15 residues. Trimming pared 6 bases from V and 5 bases from J, leaving 19 bases between. Germline V lookup: CDR1 LNHDA, CDR2 SQIVND (reference sequence). The CDR3 protein is CASRGQGRDPYGYTF. Written as DNA, the CDR3 is TGTGCCAGTAGAGGCCAGGGCCGCGATCCTTATGGCTACACCTTC. The full variable domain, completed using reference TRBV19 and TRBJ1-2, is DGGITQSPKYLFRKEGQNVTLSCEQNLNHDAMYWYRQDPGQGLRLIYYSQIVNDFQKGDIAEGYSVSREKKESFPLTVTSAQKNPTAFYLCASRGQGRDPYGYTFGSGTRLTVV.

The rearrangement joins TRBV14 to TRBJ2-7; no reliable D call. Per germline, CDR1 SGHDN and CDR2 FVKESK. The CDR3 is 12 amino acids. V was cut by 4 bases and J by 7 bases, with 11 bases left in between. The CDR3 loop is CASSRTYSEQYF. For the CDR3, the DNA is TGTGCCAGCAGCCGAACGTACTCTGAGCAGTACTTC.

The table lists this clone with a count of one. The chain employs TRBV6-2 or TRBV6-3 and TRBJ2-1; the match to TRBD1 covers 11 bases. CDR3 size: 17 residues. Germline V lookup: CDR1 MNHEY, CDR2 SVGEGT. J gave up 6 bases and V 2 bases, and 9 bases lay outside the gene matches. The CDR3 coding sequence is TGTGCCAGCAGTTACGCCGGACAGGGGGCCGGGTCCAATGAGCAGTTCTTC. This gives the protein CASSYAGQGAGSNEQFF.

This sequence joins TRBV6-1 and TRBJ1-2, with 7 bases that match TRBD1. The CDR3 runs to 13 residues. The germline V gene has CDR1 MNHNS and CDR2 SASEGT. V gave up 3 bases and J gave up 8 bases; unmatched junction bases: 6. The CDR3 sequence is CASSDPTGTGYTF. CDR3 sequence (DNA): TGTGCCAGCAGTGACCCGACAGGGACCGGCTACACCTTC.

This clone turned up a few times. The chain couples TRBV30 to TRBJ1-1; perhaps TRBD1 as D (6 bases). The CDR3 has 13 amino acids. Germline values: CDR1 GTSNPN, CDR2 SVGIG (reference sequence). The germline V and J ends were trimmed by 0 bases and 5 bases, with 10 bases remaining between them. CDR3 protein: CAWSVTGLTEAFF. Written as DNA, the CDR3 is TGTGCCTGGAGTGTTACAGGGCTGACTGAAGCTTTCTTT.

CDR3 protein: CAISGQVLNSGNTIYF. DNA for the CDR3: TGTGCCATCAGTGGTCAGGTCTTAAACTCTGGAAACACCATATATTTT. This chain joins TRBV10-3 and TRBJ1-3; D not resolved. This CDR3 is 16 amino acids long. V lost 4 bases to trimming and J lost 0 bases, with 13 bases between them. Germline V CDR1 and CDR2: ENHRY, SYGVKD.

The chain carries TRBV28 and TRBJ1-4; TRBD1 aligns across 7 bases. The ends lost 6 bases at V and 0 bases at J; junction bases unmatched: 16. The CDR3 runs 19 residues. CDR1 and CDR2 from the germline V gene are MDHEN and SYDVKM. The CDR3: CASSHGTGQRFATNEKLFF. The CDR3 bases are TGTGCCAGCAGCCACGGTACGGGACAGAGGTTTGCAACTAATGAAAAACTGTTTTTT.

J is TRBJ2-3 and V is TRBV2, with a tentative D call TRBD1 (6 bases). The V gene's germline CDR1 is SNHLY and CDR2 FYNNEI. V lost 6 bases, J lost 0 bases, and 13 bases lay in between. There are 15 residues in the CDR3. CDR3 amino acids: CASRTDTGSTDTQYF. CDR3 nucleotides: TGTGCCAGCAGGACAGACACAGGGAGCACAGATACGCAGTATTTT.

The CDR3 is CAWSGDSRIYGYTF. In DNA form, the CDR3 reads TGTGCCTGGAGTGGGGACAGCCGTATCTATGGCTACACCTTC. The chain is built from TRBV30 and TRBJ1-2; 7 bases fit TRBD1. Germline V gives CDR1 GTSNPN, CDR2 SVGIG (reference sequence). The V segment lost 1 base and the J segment 4 bases; nucleotides outside the gene matches: 6. The length of the CDR3 is 14 residues.

The genes are TRBV12-3 or TRBV12-4 and TRBJ1-2; D gene unclear. Between the trimmed V and J ends, which lost 10 bases and 8 bases, there was a span of 20 bases. CDR3 length: 13 amino acids. CDR3 coding DNA: TGTGCCATTTTAGGGAGGGTAGGTCGGGGCTACACCTTC. Residues: CAILGRVGRGYTF.

This clone has a handful of counts. The chain employs TRBV6-5 and TRBJ1-1, with TRBD1 as a possible D gene (5 bases). Between the trimmed V and J ends, which lost 6 bases and 1 base, there was a span of 9 bases. The CDR3 has 13 amino acids. From germline, CDR1 is MNHEY and CDR2 SVGAGI. CDR3 in amino acids: CASRVQGNTEAFF. DNA of the CDR3: TGTGCCAGCAGAGTCCAGGGGAACACTGAAGCTTTCTTT.

In nucleotides, the CDR3 is TGTGCCAGCAGTTTTTCCGCCGTGTCGTCTTCAGGGGAGACTTTGCCGGGGGAGACCCAGTACTTC. It specifies CASSFSAVSSSGETLPGETQYF. The chain has TRBV28 and TRBJ2-5; D is perhaps TRBD1 (6 bases). Trimming stripped 3 bases from V and 5 bases from J, with 37 bases between. Germline CDR1 and CDR2: MDHEN and SYDVKM. CDR3 size: 22 residues.

The chain couples TRBV3-1 (or the pseudogene TRBV3-2) to TRBJ2-5; D might be TRBD1 (5 bases). V was shortened by 4 bases and J by 7 bases, with 25 bases between the two germline ends. Germline V gene sequence: CDR1 LGHDT, CDR2 YNNKEL (reference sequence). There are 17 residues in the CDR3. CDR3 region: CASSPASPGSAGLTQYF. In nucleotides, the CDR3 is TGTGCCAGCAGCCCAGCAAGCCCAGGGTCCGCCGGTCTGACCCAGTACTTC.

The chain recombines TRBV2 with TRBJ2-3; TRBD1 matches at 9 bases. There are 15 residues in the CDR3. V gave up 7 bases and J gave up 4 bases; unmatched junction bases: 9. Germline V gives CDR1 SNHLY, CDR2 FYNNEI. The chain's CDR3 is CASTRGTGSADTQYF. The CDR3 DNA is TGTGCCAGCACCCGGGGGACAGGGTCTGCAGATACGCAGTATTTT. Using reference TRBV2 and TRBJ2-3 for the parts outside the CDR3, the full variable domain is EPEVTQTPSHQVTQMGQEVILRCVPISNHLYFYWYRQILGQKVEFLVSFYNNEISEKSEIFDDQFSVERPDGSNFTLKIRSTKLEDSAMYFCASTRGTGSADTQYFGPGTRLTVL.

This chain uses TRBV27 with TRBJ2-1, with TRBD1 matching 7 bases. The germline CDR1 and CDR2 sequences are MNHEY and SMNVEV (reference sequence). The CDR3 contains 12 residues. The trim removed 6 bases at V and 15 bases at J, leaving 11 bases unmatched. CDR3 residues: CASRSYRGQLFF. DNA of the CDR3: TGTGCCAGCAGGAGCTACAGGGGACAGCTGTTCTTC.

This chain connects TRBV3-1 (or the pseudogene TRBV3-2) to TRBJ2-3; weak D call: TRBD1 (5 bases). V dropped 2 bases and J dropped 3 bases, with 6 bases sitting between them. The CDR3 length is 13 residues. The germline CDR1 and CDR2 sequences are LGHDT and YNNKEL (reference sequence). The CDR3 loop is CASSQPGTDTQYF. As DNA, the CDR3 is TGTGCCAGCAGCCAACCAGGGACAGATACGCAGTATTTT.

The chain couples TRBV11-3 to TRBJ2-5; no firm D call. The length of the CDR3 is 13 residues. Germline-derived CDR1 and CDR2 are SGHNT and YENEEA. The V and J ends lost 2 bases and 2 bases respectively, with 6 bases between them. CDR3 region: CASSLRVQETQYF. In nucleotides, the CDR3 is TGTGCCAGCAGCTTACGAGTGCAAGAGACCCAGTACTTC.

The V and J genes are TRBV2 and TRBJ1-1, with unresolved D. The CDR3 totals 13 residues. Germline values: CDR1 SNHLY, CDR2 FYNNEI. V was pared by 6 bases and J by 0 bases, with 8 bases between. CDR3: CASRAGLNTEAFF. CDR3 in DNA: TGTGCCAGCAGAGCGGGCCTGAACACTGAAGCTTTCTTT.

V gene TRBV5-1 combines with J gene TRBJ2-7; a possible D gene is TRBD2 (5 bases). V was pared by 0 bases and J by 5 bases, with 12 bases between. The CDR3 covers 14 residues. Germline V CDR1 and CDR2: SGHRS, YFSETQ. The CDR3 DNA sequence: TGCGCCAGCAGCTTGGATAGCGCATGGGACGAGCAGTACTTC. This encodes CASSLDSAWDEQYF. Full variable domain (outside the CDR3, taken from reference TRBV5-1 and TRBJ2-7): KAGVTQTPRYLIKTRGQQVTLSCSPISGHRSVSWYQQTPGQGLQFLFEYFSETQRNKGNFPGRFSGRQFSNSRSEMNVSTLELGDSALYLCASSLDSAWDEQYFGPGTRLTVT.

J is TRBJ2-1 and V is TRBV19, with 11 bases identical to TRBD2. CDR1 LNHDA and CDR2 SQIVND come from the germline V gene (reference sequence). V lost 3 bases to trimming and J lost 8 bases; unmatched junction nucleotides: 9. The CDR3 extends over 16 amino acids. CDR3 region: CASSIQTSGSGHEQFF. CDR3 bases: TGTGCCAGTAGTATCCAAACTAGCGGGAGTGGCCATGAGCAGTTCTTC.

The chain uses TRBV12-3 or TRBV12-4 and TRBJ1-6; D is perhaps TRBD1 (5 bases). The CDR3 is 13 amino acids. V was cut by 7 bases and J by 14 bases, with 18 bases left in between. The CDR3 protein is CASTSSSGGSLHF. CDR3 DNA: TGTGCCAGCACCTCATCCTCGGGGGGGTCCCTCCACTTT.

This chain connects TRBV27 to TRBJ1-2, with TRBD1 identical over 7 bases. This CDR3 has 14 amino acids. Looked up from germline, CDR1 is MNHEY and CDR2 is SMNVEV (reference sequence). With V trimmed by 6 bases and J by 8 bases, 12 bases remained unmatched. CDR3: CASRIDREAGGYTF. For the CDR3, the DNA is TGTGCCAGCAGAATAGACAGGGAGGCAGGCGGCTACACCTTC.

J is TRBJ2-1 and V is TRBV7-2, with 12 bases matching TRBD1. Trimming cost V 2 bases and J 6 bases; bases outside gene matches: 2. Germline V gene sequence: CDR1 SGHTA, CDR2 FQGNSA. The CDR3 is made up of 15 amino acids. CDR3 sequence: CASSLMGQGANEQFF. The CDR3 region has the DNA TGTGCCAGCAGCTTAATGGGACAGGGGGCCAATGAGCAGTTCTTC.

This chain uses TRBV19 with TRBJ2-1, with D maybe TRBD1 (6 bases). The CDR3 is made up of 15 amino acids. The germline V and J ends were trimmed by 7 bases and 5 bases, with 18 bases remaining between them. Germline V lookup: CDR1 LNHDA, CDR2 SQIVND (reference sequence). CDR3 loop: CASTTPGTFNNEQFF. The DNA for the CDR3 is TGTGCCAGTACCACCCCCGGGACATTCAACAATGAGCAGTTCTTC.

The genes are TRBV18 and TRBJ2-7, with 7 positions matching TRBD2. The germline gives CDR1 KGHSH, CDR2 LQKENI. The CDR3 has 15 residues. The ends lost 6 bases at V and 5 bases at J; junction bases unmatched: 13. The CDR3: CASSPSEGGPHEQYF. Here the CDR3 DNA reads TGTGCCAGCTCGCCCTCAGAGGGAGGGCCCCACGAGCAGTACTTC.

The gene calls are TRBV9 and TRBJ2-2, with 13 bases aligning to TRBD2. CDR3 length: 16 residues. The trim removed 4 bases at V and 5 bases at J, leaving 5 bases unmatched. Germline CDR1 SGDLS, CDR2 YYNGEE. The CDR3 sequence is CASSTRTSGRTGELFF. Written as DNA, the CDR3 is TGTGCCAGCAGCACCCGGACTAGCGGGAGAACCGGGGAGCTGTTTTTT.

V and J are TRBV29-1 and TRBJ2-1; 7 bases agree with TRBD1. Germline lookup yields CDR1 SQVTM and CDR2 ANQGSEA. V lost 5 bases and J lost 2; bases outside the gene matches: 6. CDR3 length: 14 residues. This chain's CDR3 is CSVRRDSTYNEQFF. The DNA of the CDR3 is TGCAGCGTTCGCCGGGACAGTACCTACAATGAGCAGTTCTTC.